A single sample gave rise to the 11 T cell receptor beta chains below, sequenced in a study of blood T cells in healthy people across ages. Using a J-beta primer mix together with a sample-barcoded 5' primer, a second PCR was run for roughly 7 to 12 cycles. Via MiXCR, TCRdb re-called the 5' RACE reads, giving one row per CDR3 protein. Here the sample spans around 1,100,000 distinct CDR3 sequences, 35% to 40% being singletons. Material: blood. The receptor source for this set is a man younger than 35 in good health.

This chain uses TRBV12-3 or TRBV12-4 with TRBJ2-1; the D is unclear. The J call could be wrong; TRBJ2-7 is a better fit for the DNA end. This CDR3 is built from 15 residues. CDR3 nucleotide sequence: TGTGCCAGCAGTTTAGCCTCGACTCCCTACAATGAGCAGTACTTC. Encoded protein: CASSLASTPYNEQYF.

The CDR3 bases are TGTGCCAGCAGCTTATTGTGGTTCGCGGGCTACGAGCAGTACTTC. Translation gives CASSLLWFAGYEQYF. The V gene is TRBV7-2, the J gene TRBJ2-7, with D tentatively TRBD2 (5 bases). V lost 2 bases and J lost 3, with 14 bases in between. The CDR3 runs 15 residues. The V gene's germline CDR1 is SGHTA and CDR2 FQGNSA.

This clonotype was seen more than once but under ten times. One end of the junction varies from germline; a read error may be responsible. For the CDR3, the DNA is TGTGCCAGCAGCCTAGCAGAATCAGATACGCAGTATTTT. Its translation: CASSLAESDTQYF. The chain couples TRBV7-9 to TRBJ2-3; a weak D match, TRBD2 (5 bases). The CDR3 consists of 13 residues. Germline assignment: CDR1 SEHNR and CDR2 FQNEAQ (reference sequence).

With regard to this clonotype: Mismatch with germline at one junction end may stem from a read error. Written as DNA, the CDR3 is TGTGCCAGCAGCCACCCTATAGGCGGGGGCACAGAAACGCAGTATTTT. Residues: CASSHPIGGGTETQYF. V and J are TRBV9 and TRBJ2-3, with D possibly matching TRBD2 (7 bases). The CDR3 loop spans 16 amino acids. Germline CDR1 SGDLS, CDR2 YYNGEE.

The rearrangement joins TRBV28 to TRBJ2-3, with D tentatively TRBD1 or TRBD2 (5 bases each). The CDR3 is 15 amino acids. Trimming removed 2 bases at V and 2 bases at J, with 11 bases between. CDR1 and CDR2 (germline): MDHEN, SYDVKM. The CDR3 region has the DNA TGTGCCAGCAGTTTACCGGGGCCCCTCACAGATACGCAGTATTTT. Protein product: CASSLPGPLTDTQYF.

This clonotype was seen a handful of times. The gene calls are TRBV5-1 and TRBJ2-3; 9 bases align to TRBD1. Germline-derived CDR1 and CDR2 are SGHRS and YFSETQ. Trimming removed 5 bases from V and 2 bases from J; junction bases left unmatched: 9. The CDR3 is made up of 16 amino acids. Written as DNA, the CDR3 is TGCGCCAGCAGTCGAAACCGGGACAGGGCCACAGATACGCAGTATTTT. Translated, it gives CASSRNRDRATDTQYF.

This clonotype was seen a few times. The V and J genes are TRBV12-3 or TRBV12-4 and TRBJ2-2; D ambiguous. This CDR3 contains 14 residues. V was cut by 5 bases and J by 7 bases, with 14 bases left in between. CDR3 sequence: CASSPQANLGELFF. CDR3 coding DNA: TGTGCCAGCAGTCCCCAAGCGAATCTCGGGGAGCTGTTTTTT.

There are a few counts of this clonotype. At one boundary the junction diverges from the germline segment, which might be a read error. The chain combines TRBV7-7 with TRBJ2-5, with 7 bases matching TRBD1. Germline V gives CDR1 SSHAT, CDR2 FNYEAQ (reference sequence). This CDR3 has 15 amino acids. The CDR3 is CASSLATGSGETQYF. The DNA of the CDR3 is TGTGCTAGCAGCTTAGCGACAGGGAGCGGAGAGACCCAGTACTTC.

This clonotype was picked up a small number of times. The genes are TRBV7-2 and TRBJ1-2; perhaps TRBD1 as D (5 bases). Trimming took 1 base from V and 8 from J, leaving 14 bases between them. CDR3 length: 14 residues. Germline lookup yields CDR1 SGHTA and CDR2 FQGNSA. This chain's CDR3 is CASSLEGPSGGYTF. The DNA of the CDR3 is TGTGCCAGCAGCTTAGAGGGGCCGAGCGGGGGCTACACCTTC.

This clonotype was counted only a few times. The rearrangement links TRBV20-1 to TRBJ2-3; perhaps TRBD1 as D (6 bases). V was pared by 2 bases and J by 0 bases, with 24 bases between. This CDR3 is 19 amino acids long. From germline, CDR1 is DFQATT and CDR2 SNEGSKA (reference sequence). The CDR3 protein is CSARSFGDRTAISTDTQYF. DNA for the CDR3: TGCAGTGCTAGAAGTTTCGGCGACCGGACAGCAATTAGCACAGATACGCAGTATTTT.

J is TRBJ2-2 and V is TRBV7-6, with a possible D match to TRBD1 (5 bases). This CDR3 region has 14 residues. Germline V gives CDR1 SGHVS, CDR2 FNYEAQ. Trimming cost V 6 bases and J 4 bases, with 12 bases left between them. The CDR3 loop reads CASRLQEPTGELFF. The DNA of the CDR3 is TGTGCCAGCAGGTTACAGGAACCCACCGGGGAGCTGTTTTTT.